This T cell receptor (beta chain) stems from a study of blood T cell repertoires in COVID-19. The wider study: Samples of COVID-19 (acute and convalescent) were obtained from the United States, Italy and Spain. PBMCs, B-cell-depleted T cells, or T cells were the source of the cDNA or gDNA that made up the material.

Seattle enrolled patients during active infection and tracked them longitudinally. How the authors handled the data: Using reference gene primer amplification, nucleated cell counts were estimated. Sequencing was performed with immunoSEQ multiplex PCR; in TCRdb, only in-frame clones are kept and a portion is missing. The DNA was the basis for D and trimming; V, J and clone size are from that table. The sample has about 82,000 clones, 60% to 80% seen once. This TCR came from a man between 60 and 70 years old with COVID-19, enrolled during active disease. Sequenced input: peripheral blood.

This CDR3 is CASSVDGRDQPQHF. The CDR3 DNA follows: TGTGCCAGCAGCGTAGATGGGAGAGATCAGCCCCAGCATTTT. The genes are TRBV9 and TRBJ1-5; D unresolved. There are 14 residues in the CDR3. Looked up from germline, CDR1 is SGDLS and CDR2 is YYNGEE. Deletions cut 0 bases from V and 5 bases from J, with 9 bases between. Full variable domain (missing parts from reference TRBV9 and TRBJ1-5): DSGVTQTPKHLITATGQRVTLRCSPRSGDLSVYWYQQSLDQGLQFLIQYYNGEERAKGNILERFSAQQFPDLHSELNLSSLELGDSALYFCASSVDGRDQPQHFGDGTRLSIL.